Listed here are 9 T cell receptor beta chains from one sample, sequenced in a study of T-cell reconstitution after alpha-beta-depleted transplantation in children. The library targeted TCRbeta and was prepared with unique molecular identifiers. TCRdb reprocessed the PCR reads via MiXCR and lists one record per CDR3 protein. In the table there are some 490,000 distinct CDR3 sequences, under 15% of which are singletons. Material: PBMCs from the stem cell graft donor, obtained from the stem cell graft. Receptors originate from a human donor who donated a stem cell graft to a child with combined immunodeficiency.

This rearrangement joins TRBV12-5 to TRBJ2-1, with D unresolved. The CDR3 runs to 10 residues. Germline V gene lookup returns CDR1 LGHNT and CDR2 FRNRAP. V was cut by 6 bases and J by 7 bases, with 4 bases left in between. The CDR3 coding sequence is TGTGCTAGTGGGATAAATGAGCAGTTCTTC. This gives the protein CASGINEQFF. The entire variable domain, with the rest obtained from reference TRBV12-5 and TRBJ2-1, is as follows: DARVTQTPRHKVTEMGQEVTMRCQPILGHNTVFWYRQTMMQGLELLAYFRNRAPLDDSGMPKDRFSAEMPDATLATLKIQPSEPRDSAVYFCASGINEQFFGPGTRLTVL.

This clonotype has at least ten counts. The chain is built from TRBV24-1 and TRBJ2-3; D is unclear. This CDR3 region has 11 residues. Trimming stripped 3 bases from V and 10 bases from J, with 7 bases between. The germline V gene has CDR1 KGHDR and CDR2 SFDVKD. The CDR3 DNA reads TGTGCCACCAGTGATCGGACGTCGCAGTATTTT. Its protein product is CATSDRTSQYF.

This chain connects TRBV12-3 or TRBV12-4 to TRBJ2-3; D is perhaps TRBD2 (6 bases). Trimming removed 4 bases at V and 2 bases at J, with 16 bases between. The CDR3 sequence is 16 residues long. The CDR3 region has the DNA TGTGCCAGCAGTTACCCTTTAGCGGCCCTCACAGATACGCAGTATTTT. It encodes CASSYPLAALTDTQYF.

This clonotype was counted at least ten times. V usage is TRBV12-3 or TRBV12-4 and J usage is TRBJ1-5; D is unresolved. The CDR3 extends over 13 amino acids. V lost 1 base and J 6 bases, leaving 7 bases between the germline ends. This CDR3 is CASSLDEGQPQHF. The CDR3 DNA sequence: TGTGCCAGCAGTTTAGATGAAGGTCAGCCCCAGCATTTT.

The chain has TRBV4-2 and TRBJ2-4, with 7 bases lining up with TRBD2. The germline CDR1 and CDR2 sequences are LGHNA and YNFKEQ. J gave up 9 bases and V 0 bases, and 8 bases lay outside the gene matches. CDR3 length: 15 amino acids. As DNA, the CDR3 is TGTGCCAGCAGCCAAGATGTCTCGTCTAGCGGCATTCAGTACTTC. It yields the protein CASSQDVSSSGIQYF.

The chain is built from TRBV6-2 or TRBV6-3 and TRBJ2-1; no clear D gene. The V and J ends lost 6 bases and 6 bases respectively, with 12 bases between them. Germline V gene data show CDR1 as MNHEY and CDR2 as SVGEGT. The length of the CDR3 is 13 residues. CDR3 protein: CASSRTSLNEQFF. In nucleotides, the CDR3 is TGTGCCAGCAGCCGCACCTCCCTCAATGAGCAGTTCTTC.

The chain is built from TRBV12-3 or TRBV12-4 and TRBJ2-2; 7 bases are a match to TRBD2. This CDR3 spans 14 amino acids. After removal of 8 bases from V and 4 bases from J, the junction contained 7 bases not matched to a gene. The CDR3 protein is CASLVGGSTGELFF. The CDR3 DNA sequence: TGTGCCAGCCTGGTCGGGGGGTCCACCGGGGAGCTGTTTTTT.

The gene calls are TRBV12-3 or TRBV12-4 and TRBJ1-3; no reliable D call. The CDR3 covers 14 residues. Between the trimmed V and J ends, which lost 3 bases and 1 base, there was a span of 7 bases. The CDR3 DNA sequence: TGTGCCAGCAGTTTTTCGGAATCTGGAAACACCATATATTTT. This gives the protein CASSFSESGNTIYF.

This clonotype was counted many times. This chain joins TRBV27 and TRBJ1-4, with D maybe TRBD1 (5 bases). With 3 bases removed from V and 2 bases from J, the gap between germline ends came to 7 bases. Germline values: CDR1 MNHEY, CDR2 SMNVEV (reference sequence). CDR3 length equals 14 residues. The CDR3 DNA follows: TGTGCCAGCAGTTTTGGGACTACTAATGAAAAACTGTTTTTT. This translates into CASSFGTTNEKLFF.